This T cell receptor (beta chain) was identified in a study of blood T cell repertoires in COVID-19. Trimming pared 0 bases from V and 4 bases from J, leaving 6 bases between. The CDR3 runs 13 residues. Per germline, CDR1 SGHNT and CDR2 YENEEA. Under the authors' procedure: Estimation of nucleated cell counts was performed using reference gene primer amplification. Using immunoSEQ multiplex PCR, the repertoire was profiled, and TCRdb retains in-frame clones only, with some absent. V and J calls and clone size are as listed in that table; D and trimming were resolved from the DNA. The table lists around 120,000 clones, roughly 89% of them singletons. Those enrolled in Seattle joined during active infection and were followed longitudinally afterward.

Sequencing was carried out using peripheral blood. This clonotype was sampled from a woman aged 55-75 years with COVID-19, enrolled during active disease. V and J are TRBV11-3 and TRBJ2-5, with D possibly TRBD1 on 5 matching bases. CDR3: CASSLEQGETQYF. The CDR3 DNA sequence: TGTGCCAGCAGCTTAGAGCAGGGAGAGACCCAGTACTTC.